Below are 3 T cell receptor beta chains sequenced from a single sample in a study of Ad26.COV2.S vaccination and SARS-CoV-2 variants. Clones were sequenced by immunoSEQ multiplex PCR, and TCRdb holds only the in-frame ones, with some missing. The repertoire holds about 480,000 clones, with roughly 89% as singletons. This sample's treatment: approximately 18 received Ad26.COV2.S at low or high dose, single or two shots; about 5 received placebo; per-sample allocation not given. Specimen acquisition occurred on day 63 following the initial vaccine or placebo injection. This material consisted of peripheral blood, taken in a trial of Ad26.COV2.S vaccine versus placebo. These receptors were taken from a person aged 18 to 65 who received the Ad26.COV2.S COVID-19 vaccine or a placebo.

The chain uses TRBV28 and TRBJ2-5, with D possibly called TRBD1 or TRBD2 (5 bases each). V was clipped by 3 bases and J by 4 bases, with 12 bases between them. Germline V gene data show CDR1 as MDHEN and CDR2 as SYDVKM. This CDR3 is 14 amino acids long. Written as DNA, the CDR3 is TGTGCCAGCAGTTTTCTGGGGGTGGGAGAGACCCAGTACTTC. Its protein product is CASSFLGVGETQYF.

The rearrangement joins TRBV5-1 to TRBJ2-1, with 10 bases fitting TRBD2. CDR3 length equals 15 residues. Germline V lookup: CDR1 SGHRS, CDR2 YFSETQ. Losses at the gene ends were 3 bases for V and 7 bases for J; bases not matched to a gene: 7. This CDR3 reads CASSSSGSTPNEQFF. The CDR3 nucleotides are TGCGCCAGCAGCTCTAGCGGGAGCACGCCAAATGAGCAGTTCTTC. Full variable domain (rest looked up from reference TRBV5-1 and TRBJ2-1): KAGVTQTPRYLIKTRGQQVTLSCSPISGHRSVSWYQQTPGQGLQFLFEYFSETQRNKGNFPGRFSGRQFSNSRSEMNVSTLELGDSALYLCASSSSGSTPNEQFFGPGTRLTVL.

This clone was counted a few times. The V gene is TRBV4-3, the J gene TRBJ2-3, with D possibly TRBD1 on 5 matching bases. Trimming cost V 5 bases and J 9 bases, with 18 bases left between them. The length of the CDR3 is 14 residues. CDR1 and CDR2 (germline): LGHNA, YSLEER. CDR3 amino acids: CASSATQGGATQYF. CDR3 coding DNA: TGCGCCAGCAGCGCCACACAAGGTGGGGCAACGCAGTATTTT.